This TCR beta chain was observed in a study of T cell repertoires in cytomegalovirus infection. Study-level points and caveats: HLA-C-restricted, CMV-specific TCR beta clonotypes were dominant ex vivo.

TCRdb analysed the reads with MiXCR anew, one entry per CDR3 protein. The data hold some 99,000 distinct CDR3 sequences, with about 30% observed a single time. In its sample, this clonotype was seen a few times. Its cognate antigen is unknown. This clonotype was sampled from a human donor in good health (CMV status not recorded). Some clones in this sample may be carry-over from other donors' samples. The sequencing here drew on CD8+ T cells from cultured PBMCs, taken from culture after CMV antigen stimulation.

CDR3 nucleotide sequence: TGTGCCAGCAGCTTAGGTTCCGTGGCAAACTACGAGCAGTACTTC. Translation: CASSLGSVANYEQYF. The rearrangement joins TRBV7-9 to TRBJ2-7; the D is unclear. The CDR3 consists of 15 residues. Germline CDR1 and CDR2: SEHNR and FQNEAQ (reference sequence). Trimming pared 1 base from V and 3 bases from J, leaving 13 bases between.